The 20 T cell receptor beta chains presented below share a single source sample, sequenced in a study of blood T cell repertoires in COVID-19. Sequenced by immunoSEQ multiplex PCR; TCRdb stores in-frame clones only, minus some. This table has roughly 260,000 clones, roughly 80% appearing once. Sequencing used peripheral blood. The receptors shown here come from a woman aged 65 to 85 with acute or convalescent COVID-19.

J is TRBJ1-1 and V is TRBV5-1; D not certain. This CDR3 contains 16 residues. Between the trimmed V and J ends, which lost 0 bases and 0 bases, there was a span of 12 bases. The germline CDR1 and CDR2 sequences are SGHRS and YFSETQ. The CDR3 coding sequence is TGCGCCAGCAGCTTGGCGGGAGTAGGTATGAACACTGAAGCTTTCTTT. It yields the protein CASSLAGVGMNTEAFF.

Worth noting for this clone: The sample carries other DNA sequences with the same CDR3. The chain carries TRBV18 and TRBJ1-1, with 7 bases matching TRBD1. CDR1 KGHSH and CDR2 LQKENI come from the germline V gene. Unmatched junction bases numbered 2, after V lost 3 bases and J lost 4 bases. The CDR3 totals 13 residues. The CDR3 here is CASSPTGVTEAFF. As DNA, the CDR3 is TGTGCCAGCTCACCCACAGGGGTCACTGAAGCTTTCTTT.

In its sample, this clone was seen a few times. This chain links TRBV25-1 with TRBJ1-1; possibly TRBD1 for D (5 bases). Trimming shortened V by 5 bases and J by 3 bases, and 7 bases separated the two germline ends. Per the germline V gene, CDR1 is MGHDK and CDR2 is SYGVNS. The CDR3 contains 12 residues. CDR3 in amino acids: CASSLGDTEAFF. CDR3 nucleotide sequence: TGTGCCAGCAGTCTAGGGGACACTGAAGCTTTCTTT.

The chain carries TRBV5-4 and TRBJ2-1; 9 nucleotides line up with TRBD2. Losses at the gene ends were 4 bases for V and 0 bases for J; bases not matched to a gene: 8. Germline lookup yields CDR1 SGHNT and CDR2 YYREEE (reference sequence). The CDR3 contains 17 residues. The CDR3, as DNA: TGTGCCAGCAGCCGTAACCTAGCGGGGAGCTCCTACAATGAGCAGTTCTTC. Amino acid sequence: CASSRNLAGSSYNEQFF.

The gene calls are TRBV5-6 and TRBJ1-5; D is possibly TRBD1 (6 bases). The CDR3 is made up of 14 amino acids. V dropped 6 bases and J dropped 3 bases, with 13 bases sitting between them. Germline V gene sequence: CDR1 SGHDT, CDR2 YYEEEE. CDR3 protein: CASTRGGLNQPQHF. Here the CDR3 DNA reads TGTGCCAGCACCCGGGGGGGCCTCAATCAGCCCCAGCATTTT.

The chain couples TRBV5-1 to TRBJ1-4; 8 nucleotides align to TRBD1. The CDR3 runs 15 residues. The ends lost 0 bases at V and 6 bases at J; junction bases unmatched: 4. CDR1 and CDR2 (germline): SGHRS, YFSETQ. Here the CDR3 reads CASSLDGQGYEKLFF. CDR3 DNA sequence: TGCGCCAGCAGCTTGGATGGACAGGGCTATGAAAAACTGTTTTTT.

This clone showed up just a few times. The rearrangement links TRBV9 to TRBJ1-4; D may be TRBD1 (6 bases). Germline CDR1 reads SGDLS; CDR2 reads YYNGEE. Trimming pared 1 base from V and 5 bases from J, leaving 15 bases between. The CDR3 consists of 16 residues. For the CDR3, the DNA is TGTGCCAGCAGCGTATCTCTCCCTGGGACAAATGAAAAACTGTTTTTT. Encoded protein: CASSVSLPGTNEKLFF.

This rearrangement joins TRBV10-3 to TRBJ1-4; 7 bases agree with TRBD1. With 4 bases clipped from V and 6 bases from J, the junction kept 5 bases outside the gene matches. The CDR3 is 14 residues long. The germline V gene has CDR1 ENHRY and CDR2 SYGVKD. The CDR3 reads CAISGQGLDEKLFF. CDR3 in DNA: TGTGCCATCAGTGGACAGGGATTGGATGAAAAACTGTTTTTT.

The chain is built from TRBV12-3 or TRBV12-4 and TRBJ1-2, with D maybe TRBD1 (5 bases). V was trimmed by 4 bases and J by 2 bases, leaving 8 bases between them. This CDR3 has 13 residues. CDR3 bases: TGTGCCAGCAGTTCACAGGAGAACTATGGCTACACCTTC. As protein: CASSSQENYGYTF.

V is TRBV19 and J is TRBJ1-2; D remains unclear. Trimming took 5 bases from V and 4 from J, leaving 20 bases between them. Germline V gene data show CDR1 as LNHDA and CDR2 as SQIVND (reference sequence). The CDR3 spans 16 residues. The CDR3 bases are TGTGCCAGTAGTTTAGTGGGATTGGAGGCTTTCTATGGCTACACCTTC. Translating it yields CASSLVGLEAFYGYTF.

This clone was counted only a few times. J is TRBJ2-7 and V is TRBV11-2; 8 nucleotides align to TRBD2. This CDR3 has 18 amino acids. The germline V gene has CDR1 SGHAT and CDR2 FQNNGV. Unmatched junction bases numbered 14, after V lost 2 bases and J lost 2 bases. CDR3 loop: CASSLNPVVGSGAYEQYF. The CDR3 DNA follows: TGTGCCAGCAGCTTAAACCCTGTGGTTGGTAGCGGGGCCTACGAGCAGTACTTC.

This clone was counted between two and nine times. This chain uses TRBV6-1 with TRBJ1-5; tentatively, D is TRBD1 (6 bases). The germline gives CDR1 MNHNS, CDR2 SASEGT. V was shortened by 2 bases and J by 7 bases, with 9 bases between the two germline ends. The CDR3 is 13 amino acids. Written as DNA, the CDR3 is TGTGCCAGCAGTGAAATCAGGGGCCAGCCCCAGCATTTT. Residues: CASSEIRGQPQHF.

The gene calls are TRBV5-1 and TRBJ2-3; a weak D match, TRBD2 (7 bases). Germline lookup yields CDR1 SGHRS and CDR2 YFSETQ. The V end was cut by 0 bases, the J end by 5 bases, with 22 bases between. The CDR3 runs 18 residues. CDR3 amino acids: CASSLGLMGGPFEDTQYF. CDR3 in DNA: TGCGCCAGCAGCTTGGGCCTTATGGGGGGGCCGTTTGAAGATACGCAGTATTTT.

The V and J genes are TRBV5-6 and TRBJ2-5, with D tentatively TRBD2 (5 bases). V was clipped by 0 bases and J by 5 bases, with 14 bases between them. The CDR3 runs 15 residues. Germline V gene lookup returns CDR1 SGHDT and CDR2 YYEEEE. The CDR3 region is CASSLVVGGGETQYF. CDR3 bases: TGTGCCAGCAGCTTGGTGGTCGGCGGCGGGGAGACCCAGTACTTC.

The chain is built from TRBV7-2 and TRBJ2-5, with D possibly matching TRBD2 (7 bases). Trimming removed 5 bases from V and 7 bases from J, with 20 bases in between. The germline gives CDR1 SGHTA, CDR2 FQGNSA. The CDR3 is made up of 15 amino acids. This CDR3 is CASSRREEKGGTQYF. The CDR3 nucleotides read TGTGCCAGCAGCCGTCGGGAGGAGAAAGGGGGGACCCAGTACTTC.

This clone has a handful of counts. V gene TRBV2 combines with J gene TRBJ1-1, with TRBD1 identical over 8 bases. V lost 5 bases, J lost 4 bases, and 0 bases stayed unmatched. Germline CDR1 reads SNHLY; CDR2 reads FYNNEI. This CDR3 contains 12 residues. The CDR3 DNA reads as TGTGCCAGCAGTACAGGGGGCACTGAAGCTTTCTTT. It yields the protein CASSTGGTEAFF.

This clone was counted a single time. The chain recombines TRBV3-1 (or the pseudogene TRBV3-2) with TRBJ1-5; D remains ambiguous. The V end was cut by 0 bases, the J end by 5 bases, with 5 bases between. Germline values: CDR1 LGHDT, CDR2 YNNKEL (reference sequence). This CDR3 has 13 residues. DNA of the CDR3: TGTGCCAGCAGCCAAGATGGGCATCAGCCCCAGCATTTT. Its translation: CASSQDGHQPQHF.

The chain uses TRBV6-5 and TRBJ1-1; 8 bases are a match to TRBD1. The V gene end was trimmed by 4 bases and the J gene end by 4 bases; junction bases not matched to a gene: 5. Germline V lookup: CDR1 MNHEY, CDR2 SVGAGI. CDR3 length: 14 residues. The CDR3 protein is CASSSQGGVTEAFF. CDR3 nucleotides: TGTGCCAGCAGTTCACAGGGGGGTGTCACTGAAGCTTTCTTT.

This rearrangement joins TRBV11-2 to TRBJ2-1, with 12 bases aligning to TRBD2. V lost 3 bases, J lost 0 bases, and 6 bases stayed unmatched. The germline V gene has CDR1 SGHAT and CDR2 FQNNGV. This CDR3 contains 18 residues. Here the CDR3 reads CASSFTSGGLSSYNEQFF. The CDR3 DNA is TGTGCCAGCAGCTTTACTAGCGGGGGGCTTAGCTCCTACAATGAGCAGTTCTTC.

The DNA of the CDR3 is TGTGCCAGCAGTTACTCGAAACGGGGGGGCTATGGCTACACCTTC. Encoded protein: CASSYSKRGGYGYTF. This chain uses TRBV6-2 or TRBV6-3 with TRBJ1-2; perhaps TRBD1 as D (5 bases). Germline-derived CDR1 and CDR2 are MNHEY and SVGEGT. Deletions cut 0 bases from V and 4 bases from J, with 12 bases between. The CDR3 loop spans 15 amino acids.